This TCR beta chain was retrieved from a study of glioma-infiltrating T cells after dendritic cell vaccination. Study-wide background: Autologous tumor lysate-pulsed dendritic cell vaccination was given between the early 2000s and the early 2010s.

The method was immunoSEQ multiplex PCR; TCRdb's version includes in-frame clones alone and lacks a portion of them. The sample consists of more than 100,000 clones, 81% of them appearing once. Looked up from germline, CDR1 is WNHNN and CDR2 is SYGVQD (reference sequence). The CDR3 is 15 residues long. The V gene lost 1 base and the J gene lost 0 bases, with 9 bases spanning the gap. The origin of this receptor is a human donor with glioblastoma. Sequencing was performed on blood, taken before dendritic cell vaccination. The V call is TRBV10-1, the J call TRBJ2-5; maybe TRBD1 (6 bases). The CDR3 loop reads CASSEFRDNQETQYF. The CDR3 nucleotides read TGCGCCAGCAGTGAGTTCCGGGACAACCAAGAGACCCAGTACTTC.